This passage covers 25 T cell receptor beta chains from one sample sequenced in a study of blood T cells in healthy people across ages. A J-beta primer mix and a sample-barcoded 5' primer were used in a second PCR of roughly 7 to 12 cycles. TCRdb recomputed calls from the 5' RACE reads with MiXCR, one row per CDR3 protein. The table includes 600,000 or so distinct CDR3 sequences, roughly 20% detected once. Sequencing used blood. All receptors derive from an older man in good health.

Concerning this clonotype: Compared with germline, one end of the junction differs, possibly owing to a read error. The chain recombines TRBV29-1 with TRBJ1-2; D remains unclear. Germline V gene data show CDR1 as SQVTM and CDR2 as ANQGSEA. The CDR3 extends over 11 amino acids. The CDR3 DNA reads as TGCAGCGTCGAAGAAGGGAGGGGCTACACCTTC. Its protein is CSVEEGRGYTF. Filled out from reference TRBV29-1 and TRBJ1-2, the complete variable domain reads SAVISQKPSRDICQRGTSLTIQCQVDSQVTMMFWYRQQPGQSLTLIATANQGSEATYESGFVIDKFPISRPNLTFSTLTVSNMSPEDSSIYLCSVEEGRGYTFGSGTRLTVV.

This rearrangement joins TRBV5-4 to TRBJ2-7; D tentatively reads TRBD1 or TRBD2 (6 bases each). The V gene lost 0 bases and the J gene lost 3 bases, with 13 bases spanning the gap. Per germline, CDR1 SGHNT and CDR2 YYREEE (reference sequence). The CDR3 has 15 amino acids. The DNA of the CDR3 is TGTGCCAGCAGCTTGGGTAACGGGGGCATCTACGAGCAGTACTTC. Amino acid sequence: CASSLGNGGIYEQYF. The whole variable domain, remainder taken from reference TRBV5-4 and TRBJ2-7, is ETGVTQSPTHLIKTRGQQVTLRCSSQSGHNTVSWYQQALGQGPQFIFQYYREEENGRGNFPPRFSGLQFPNYSSELNVNALELDDSALYLCASSLGNGGIYEQYFGPGTRLTVT.

Here the CDR3 DNA reads TGCAGTCCAGGACTAGCGGATGAGCAGTTCTTC. It is translated as CSPGLADEQFF. This chain joins TRBV20-1 and TRBJ2-5, with TRBD2 matching over 10 bases. The DNA end lines up better with TRBJ2-1; the J call may be wrong. The CDR3 loop spans 11 amino acids. Germline CDR1 reads DFQATT; CDR2 reads SNEGSKA (reference sequence).

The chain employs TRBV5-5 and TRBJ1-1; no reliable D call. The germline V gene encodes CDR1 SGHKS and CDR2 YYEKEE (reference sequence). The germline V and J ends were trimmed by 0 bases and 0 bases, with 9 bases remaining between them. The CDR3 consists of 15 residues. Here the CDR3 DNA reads TGTGCCAGCAGCTTGGGGCAGATGATGAACACTGAAGCTTTCTTT. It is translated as CASSLGQMMNTEAFF.

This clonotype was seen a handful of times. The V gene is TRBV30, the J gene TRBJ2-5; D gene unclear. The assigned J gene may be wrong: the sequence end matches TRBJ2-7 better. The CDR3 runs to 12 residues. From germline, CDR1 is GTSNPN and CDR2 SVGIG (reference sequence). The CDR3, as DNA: TGTGCCTGGAGTCCCCTCCGTCTCGAGCAGTACTTC. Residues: CAWSPLRLEQYF.

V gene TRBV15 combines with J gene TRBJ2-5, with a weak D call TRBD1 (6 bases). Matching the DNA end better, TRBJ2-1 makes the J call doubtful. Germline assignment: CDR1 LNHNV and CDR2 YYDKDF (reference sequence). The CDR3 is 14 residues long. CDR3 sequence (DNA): TGTGCCACCAGCTCCTGGGGGCCAAATAATGAGCAGTTCTTC. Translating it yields CATSSWGPNNEQFF.

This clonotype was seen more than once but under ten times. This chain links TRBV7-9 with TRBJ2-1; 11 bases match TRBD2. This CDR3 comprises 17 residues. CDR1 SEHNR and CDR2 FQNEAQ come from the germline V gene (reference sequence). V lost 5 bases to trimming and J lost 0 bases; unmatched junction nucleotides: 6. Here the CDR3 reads CASSPPSGRSSYNEQFF. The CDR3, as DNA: TGTGCCAGCAGCCCACCTAGCGGGAGGAGCTCCTACAATGAGCAGTTCTTC.

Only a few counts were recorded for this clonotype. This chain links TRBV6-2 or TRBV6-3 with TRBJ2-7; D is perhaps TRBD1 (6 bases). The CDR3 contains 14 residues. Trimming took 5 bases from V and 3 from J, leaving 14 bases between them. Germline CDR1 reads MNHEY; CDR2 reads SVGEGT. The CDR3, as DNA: TGTGCCAGCAGTACAGGGCCACCGGGCTACGAGCAGTACTTC. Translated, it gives CASSTGPPGYEQYF.

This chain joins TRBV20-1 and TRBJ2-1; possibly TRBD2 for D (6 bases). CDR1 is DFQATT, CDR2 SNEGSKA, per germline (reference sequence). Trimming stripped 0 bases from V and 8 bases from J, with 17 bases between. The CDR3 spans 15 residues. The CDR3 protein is CSARDWGEEYDEQFF. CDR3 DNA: TGCAGTGCTAGAGATTGGGGGGAGGAGTACGATGAGCAGTTCTTC.

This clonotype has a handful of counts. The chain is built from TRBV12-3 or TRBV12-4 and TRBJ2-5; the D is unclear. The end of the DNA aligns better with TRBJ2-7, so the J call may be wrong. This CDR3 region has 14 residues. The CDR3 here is CASSFGQILYEQYF. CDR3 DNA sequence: TGTGCCAGCAGTTTTGGCCAGATTCTTTACGAGCAGTACTTC.

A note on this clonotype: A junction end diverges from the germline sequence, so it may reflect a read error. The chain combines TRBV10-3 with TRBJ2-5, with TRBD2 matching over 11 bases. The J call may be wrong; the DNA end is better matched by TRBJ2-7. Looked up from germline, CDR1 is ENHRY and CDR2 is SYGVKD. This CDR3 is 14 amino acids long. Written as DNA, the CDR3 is TGTACCATCAGTGGGACTAGCGGATCCTACGAGCAGTACTTC. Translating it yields CTISGTSGSYEQYF.

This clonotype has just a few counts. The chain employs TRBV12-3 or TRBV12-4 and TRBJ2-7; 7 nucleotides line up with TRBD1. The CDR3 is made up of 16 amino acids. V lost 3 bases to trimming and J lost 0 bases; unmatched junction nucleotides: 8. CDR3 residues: CASSFRGTASSYEQYF. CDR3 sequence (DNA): TGTGCCAGCAGTTTTAGAGGGACAGCGAGCTCCTACGAGCAGTACTTC.

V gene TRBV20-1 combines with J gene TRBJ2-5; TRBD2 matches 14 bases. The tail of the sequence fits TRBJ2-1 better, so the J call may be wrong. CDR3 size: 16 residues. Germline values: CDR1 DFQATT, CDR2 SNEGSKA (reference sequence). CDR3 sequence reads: CSARERLAGGNNEQFF. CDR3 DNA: TGCAGTGCTAGGGAGCGACTAGCGGGAGGGAACAATGAGCAGTTCTTC.

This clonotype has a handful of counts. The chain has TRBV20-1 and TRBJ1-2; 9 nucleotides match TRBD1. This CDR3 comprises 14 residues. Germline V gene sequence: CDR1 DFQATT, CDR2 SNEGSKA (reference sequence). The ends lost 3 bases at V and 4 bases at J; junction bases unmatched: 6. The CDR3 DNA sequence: TGCAGTGCTAGGGGGACAGGGAGTTTCTATGGCTACACCTTC. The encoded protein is CSARGTGSFYGYTF.

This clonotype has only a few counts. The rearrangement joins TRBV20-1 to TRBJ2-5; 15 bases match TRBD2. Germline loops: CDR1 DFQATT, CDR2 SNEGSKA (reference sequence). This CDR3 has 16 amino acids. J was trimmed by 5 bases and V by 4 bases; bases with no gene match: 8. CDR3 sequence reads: CSATPGLAGGGETQYF. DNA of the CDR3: TGCAGTGCTACGCCGGGACTAGCGGGAGGAGGGGAGACCCAGTACTTC.

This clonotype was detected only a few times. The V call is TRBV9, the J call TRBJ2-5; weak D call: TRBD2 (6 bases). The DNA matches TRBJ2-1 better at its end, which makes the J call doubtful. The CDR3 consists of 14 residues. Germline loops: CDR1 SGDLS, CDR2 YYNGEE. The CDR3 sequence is CASSTEGTSIWQFF. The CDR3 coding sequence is TGTGCCAGCAGCACCGAAGGGACTTCTATCTGGCAGTTCTTC.

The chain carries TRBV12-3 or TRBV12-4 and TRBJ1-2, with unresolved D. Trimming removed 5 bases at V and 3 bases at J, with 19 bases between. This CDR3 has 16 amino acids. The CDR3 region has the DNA TGTGCCAGCAGTGCCAATCTTCCCGTGAGGGACTATGGCTACACCTTC. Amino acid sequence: CASSANLPVRDYGYTF.

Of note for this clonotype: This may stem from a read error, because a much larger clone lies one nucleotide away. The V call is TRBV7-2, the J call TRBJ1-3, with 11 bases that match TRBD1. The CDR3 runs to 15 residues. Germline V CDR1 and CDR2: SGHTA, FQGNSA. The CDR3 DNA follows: TGTGCCAGCAGGGCGGACAGGGGGCCTGGAAACACCACATATTTT. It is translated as CASRADRGPGNTTYF.

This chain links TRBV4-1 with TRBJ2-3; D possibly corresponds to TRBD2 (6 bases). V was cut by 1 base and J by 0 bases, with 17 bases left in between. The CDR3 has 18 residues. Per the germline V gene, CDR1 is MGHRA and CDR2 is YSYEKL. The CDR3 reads CASSQGLGIDFSTDTQYF. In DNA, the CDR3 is TGCGCCAGCAGCCAAGGACTAGGGATTGACTTCAGCACAGATACGCAGTATTTT.

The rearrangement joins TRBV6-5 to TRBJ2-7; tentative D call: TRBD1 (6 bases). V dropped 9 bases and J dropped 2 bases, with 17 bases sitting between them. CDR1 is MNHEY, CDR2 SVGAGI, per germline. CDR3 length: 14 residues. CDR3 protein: CASCRDKGAYEQYF. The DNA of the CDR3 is TGTGCCAGTTGCCGGGACAAGGGAGCCTACGAGCAGTACTTC.

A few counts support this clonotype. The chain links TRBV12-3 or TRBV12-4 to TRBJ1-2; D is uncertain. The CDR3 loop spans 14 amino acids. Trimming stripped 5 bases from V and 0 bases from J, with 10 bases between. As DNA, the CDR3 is TGTGCCAGCAGTCCGGGGAATACTAACTATGGCTACACCTTC. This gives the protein CASSPGNTNYGYTF.

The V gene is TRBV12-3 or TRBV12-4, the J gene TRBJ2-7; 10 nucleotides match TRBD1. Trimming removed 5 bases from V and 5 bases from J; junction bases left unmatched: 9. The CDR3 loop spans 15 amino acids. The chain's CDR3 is CASSRTGGRPNEQYF. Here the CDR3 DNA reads TGTGCCAGCAGTCGGACAGGGGGAAGACCTAACGAGCAGTACTTC.

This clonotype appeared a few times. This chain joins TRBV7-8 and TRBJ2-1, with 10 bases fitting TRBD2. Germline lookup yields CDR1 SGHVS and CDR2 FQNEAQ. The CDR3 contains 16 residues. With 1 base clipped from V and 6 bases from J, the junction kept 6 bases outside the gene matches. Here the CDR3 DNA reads TGTGCCAGCAGCTTAGGGTCTAGCGGGAGTGTCAATGAGCAGTTCTTC. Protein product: CASSLGSSGSVNEQFF. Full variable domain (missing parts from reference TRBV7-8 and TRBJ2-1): GAGVSQSPRYKVAKRGQDVALRCDPISGHVSLFWYQQALGQGPEFLTYFQNEAQLDKSGLPSDRFFAERPEGSVSTLKIQRTQQEDSAVYLCASSLGSSGSVNEQFFGPGTRLTVL.

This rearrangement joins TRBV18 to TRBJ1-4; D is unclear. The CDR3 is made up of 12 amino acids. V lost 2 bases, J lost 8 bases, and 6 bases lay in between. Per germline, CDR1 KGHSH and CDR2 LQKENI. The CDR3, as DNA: TGTGCCAGCTCACCAGCGGGGGAAAAACTGTTTTTT. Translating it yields CASSPAGEKLFF.

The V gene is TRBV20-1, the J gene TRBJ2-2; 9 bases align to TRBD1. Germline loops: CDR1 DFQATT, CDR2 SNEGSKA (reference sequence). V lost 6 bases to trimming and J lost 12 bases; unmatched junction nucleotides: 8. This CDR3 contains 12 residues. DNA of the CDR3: TGCAGTGCCGGGACAGGGCGAGATAAGCTGTTTTTT. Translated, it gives CSAGTGRDKLFF.